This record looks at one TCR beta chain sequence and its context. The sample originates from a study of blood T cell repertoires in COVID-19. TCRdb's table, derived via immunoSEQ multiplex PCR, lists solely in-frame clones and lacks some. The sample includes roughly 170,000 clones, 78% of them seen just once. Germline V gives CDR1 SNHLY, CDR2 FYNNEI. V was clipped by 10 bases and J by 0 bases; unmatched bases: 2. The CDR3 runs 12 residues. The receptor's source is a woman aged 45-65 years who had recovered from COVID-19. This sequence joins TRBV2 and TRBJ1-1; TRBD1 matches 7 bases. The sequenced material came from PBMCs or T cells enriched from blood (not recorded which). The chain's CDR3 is CATDRVNTEAFF. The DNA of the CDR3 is TGTGCCACCGACAGGGTGAACACTGAAGCTTTCTTT.